The clone carrying this T cell receptor beta chain was counted between two and nine times. TCRdb called the 5' RACE reads again in MiXCR, with one record for every CDR3 protein. The sample has 30,000 or so distinct CDR3 sequences; around a fifth are singletons. This sample was taken from a study of T-cell memory formation after mild COVID-19. V shed 5 bases, J shed 4 bases, and the junction held 9 bases outside the gene matches. Germline-derived CDR1 and CDR2 are DFQATT and SNEGSKA (reference sequence). This CDR3 has 15 residues. The sequence was obtained from an adult who had mild COVID-19 (a few samples of this study predate the infection). Cell type and time point are not known. Sequencing was carried out using PBMCs or a T cell subset sorted from them (not recorded which). The rearrangement uses TRBV20-1 and TRBJ1-2; TRBD1 aligns across 11 bases. This CDR3 reads CSADPGQGVLYGYTF. The CDR3 coding sequence is TGCAGTGCTGATCCGGGACAGGGGGTCCTCTATGGCTACACCTTC.